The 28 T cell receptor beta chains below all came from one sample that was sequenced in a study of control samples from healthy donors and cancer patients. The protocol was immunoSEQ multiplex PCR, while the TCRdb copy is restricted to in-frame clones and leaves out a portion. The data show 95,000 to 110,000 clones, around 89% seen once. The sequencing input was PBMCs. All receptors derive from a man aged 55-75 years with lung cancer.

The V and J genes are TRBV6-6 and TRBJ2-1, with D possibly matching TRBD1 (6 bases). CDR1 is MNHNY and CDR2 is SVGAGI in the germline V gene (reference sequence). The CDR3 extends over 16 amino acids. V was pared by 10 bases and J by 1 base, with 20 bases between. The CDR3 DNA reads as TGTGCCACTCGCATAGGGTGGGGGCCTTCCTACAATGAGCAGTTCTTC. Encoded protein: CATRIGWGPSYNEQFF.

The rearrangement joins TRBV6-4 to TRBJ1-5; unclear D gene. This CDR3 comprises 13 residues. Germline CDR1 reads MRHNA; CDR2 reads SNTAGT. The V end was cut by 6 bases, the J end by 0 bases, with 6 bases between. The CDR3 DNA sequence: TGTGCCAGCAGCGCCCATAGCAATCAGCCCCAGCATTTT. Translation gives CASSAHSNQPQHF.

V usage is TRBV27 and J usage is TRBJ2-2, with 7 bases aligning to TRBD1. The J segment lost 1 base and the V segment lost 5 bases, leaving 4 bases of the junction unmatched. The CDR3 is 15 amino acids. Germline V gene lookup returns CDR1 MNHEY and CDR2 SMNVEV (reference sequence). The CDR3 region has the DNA TGTGCCAGCAGTAGAGGGACAGTGAACACCGGGGAGCTGTTTTTT. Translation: CASSRGTVNTGELFF.

The CDR3 DNA follows: TGTGCCTGGAGTGTACAGGGAGGATTTACAGATACGCAGTATTTT. It translates to CAWSVQGGFTDTQYF. V and J are TRBV30 and TRBJ2-3, with D possibly being TRBD1 or TRBD2 (6 bases each). This CDR3 is built from 15 residues. Per germline, CDR1 GTSNPN and CDR2 SVGIG (reference sequence). Trimming left V 0 bases short and J 3 bases short, with 13 bases between. The variable domain in full, completed from reference TRBV30 and TRBJ2-3, reads SQTIHQWPATLVQPVGSPLSLECTVEGTSNPNLYWYRQAAGRGLQLLFYSVGIGQISSEVPQNLSASRPQDRQFILSSKKLLLSDSGFYLCAWSVQGGFTDTQYFGPGTRLTVL.

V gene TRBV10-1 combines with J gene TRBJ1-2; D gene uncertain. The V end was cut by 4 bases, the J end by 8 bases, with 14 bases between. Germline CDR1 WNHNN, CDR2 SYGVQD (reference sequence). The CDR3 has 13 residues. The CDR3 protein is CASSGFKREGYTF. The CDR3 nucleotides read TGCGCCAGCAGTGGATTTAAGAGAGAAGGCTACACCTTC.

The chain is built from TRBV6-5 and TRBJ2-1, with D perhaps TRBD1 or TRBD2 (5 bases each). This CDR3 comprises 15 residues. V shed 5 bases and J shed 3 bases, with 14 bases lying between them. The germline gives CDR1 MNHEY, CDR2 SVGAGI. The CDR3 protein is CASSPRDGFYNEQFF. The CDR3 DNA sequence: TGTGCCAGCAGTCCCCGGGACGGATTCTACAATGAGCAGTTCTTC.

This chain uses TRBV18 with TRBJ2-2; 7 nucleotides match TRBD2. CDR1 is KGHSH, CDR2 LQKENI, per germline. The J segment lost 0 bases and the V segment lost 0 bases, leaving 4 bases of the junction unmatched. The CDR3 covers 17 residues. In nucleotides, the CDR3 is TGTGCCAGCTCACCACCTGGGAGGGGATCGAACACCGGGGAGCTGTTTTTT. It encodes CASSPPGRGSNTGELFF.

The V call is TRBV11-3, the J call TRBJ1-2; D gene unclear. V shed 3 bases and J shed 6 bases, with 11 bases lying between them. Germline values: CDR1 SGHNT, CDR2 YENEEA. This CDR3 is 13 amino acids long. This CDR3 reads CASSFGEVNGYTF. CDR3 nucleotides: TGTGCCAGCAGCTTTGGCGAGGTCAATGGCTACACCTTC.

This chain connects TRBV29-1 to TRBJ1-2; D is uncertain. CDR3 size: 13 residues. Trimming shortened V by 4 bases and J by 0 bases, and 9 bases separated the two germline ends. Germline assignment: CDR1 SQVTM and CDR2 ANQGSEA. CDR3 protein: CSVAIQANYGYTF. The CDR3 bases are TGCAGCGTTGCTATCCAGGCTAACTATGGCTACACCTTC.

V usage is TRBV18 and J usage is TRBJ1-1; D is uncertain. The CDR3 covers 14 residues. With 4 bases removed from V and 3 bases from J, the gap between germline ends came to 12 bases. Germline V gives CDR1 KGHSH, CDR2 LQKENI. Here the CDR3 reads CASSLDTLDTEAFF. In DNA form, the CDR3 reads TGTGCCAGCTCACTGGATACCCTGGACACTGAAGCTTTCTTT.

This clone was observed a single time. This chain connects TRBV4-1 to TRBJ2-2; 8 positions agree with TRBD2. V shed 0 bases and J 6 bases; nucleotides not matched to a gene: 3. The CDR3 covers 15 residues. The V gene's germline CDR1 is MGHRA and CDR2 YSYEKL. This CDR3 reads CASSQDQLAAGELFF. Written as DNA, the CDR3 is TGCGCCAGCAGCCAAGATCAACTAGCGGCCGGGGAGCTGTTTTTT.

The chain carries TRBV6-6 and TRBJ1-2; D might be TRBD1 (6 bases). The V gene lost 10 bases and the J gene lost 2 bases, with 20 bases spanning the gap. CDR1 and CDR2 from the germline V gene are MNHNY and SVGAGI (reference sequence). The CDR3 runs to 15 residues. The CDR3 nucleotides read TGTGCCATCCCCTCCGGGGAGGGACAAAACTATGGCTACACCTTC. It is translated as CAIPSGEGQNYGYTF.

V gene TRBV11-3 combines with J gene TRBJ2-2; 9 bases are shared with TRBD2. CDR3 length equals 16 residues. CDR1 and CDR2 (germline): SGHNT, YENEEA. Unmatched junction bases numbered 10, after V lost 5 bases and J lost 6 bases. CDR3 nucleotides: TGTGCCAGCAGCCCGAGGGTAGCGGGGGAGGCCGGGGAGCTGTTTTTT. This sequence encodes CASSPRVAGEAGELFF.

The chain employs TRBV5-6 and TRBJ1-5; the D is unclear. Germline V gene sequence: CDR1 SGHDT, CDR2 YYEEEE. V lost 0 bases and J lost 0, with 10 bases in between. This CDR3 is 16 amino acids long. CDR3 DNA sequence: TGTGCCAGCAGCTTGGGTGGCCCCAATAGCAATCAGCCCCAGCATTTT. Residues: CASSLGGPNSNQPQHF.

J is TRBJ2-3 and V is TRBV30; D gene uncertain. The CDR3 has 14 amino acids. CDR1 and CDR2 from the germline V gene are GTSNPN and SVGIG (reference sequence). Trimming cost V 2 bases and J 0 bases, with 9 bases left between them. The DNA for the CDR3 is TGTGCCTGGAGTTCCACAGCCAGCACAGATACGCAGTATTTT. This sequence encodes CAWSSTASTDTQYF. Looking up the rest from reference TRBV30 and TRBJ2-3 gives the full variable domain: SQTIHQWPATLVQPVGSPLSLECTVEGTSNPNLYWYRQAAGRGLQLLFYSVGIGQISSEVPQNLSASRPQDRQFILSSKKLLLSDSGFYLCAWSSTASTDTQYFGPGTRLTVL.

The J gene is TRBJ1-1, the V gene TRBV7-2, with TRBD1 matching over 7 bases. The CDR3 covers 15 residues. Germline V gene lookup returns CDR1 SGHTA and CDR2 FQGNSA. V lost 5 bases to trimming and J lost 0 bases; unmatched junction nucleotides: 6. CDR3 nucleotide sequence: TGTGCCAGCAGCCACAGGGGCCTCTTGAACACTGAAGCTTTCTTT. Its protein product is CASSHRGLLNTEAFF.

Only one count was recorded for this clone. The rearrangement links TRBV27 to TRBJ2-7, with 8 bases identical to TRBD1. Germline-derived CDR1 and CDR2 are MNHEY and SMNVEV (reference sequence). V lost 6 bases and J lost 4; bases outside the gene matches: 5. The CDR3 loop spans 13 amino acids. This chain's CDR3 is CASSRDRSYEQYF. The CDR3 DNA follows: TGTGCCAGCAGCCGGGACAGGTCTTACGAGCAGTACTTC.

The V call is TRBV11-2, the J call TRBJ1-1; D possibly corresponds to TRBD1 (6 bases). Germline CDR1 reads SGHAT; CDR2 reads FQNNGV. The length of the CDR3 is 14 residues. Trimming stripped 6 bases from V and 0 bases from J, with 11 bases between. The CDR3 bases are TGTGCCAGCAGACCCGGACAGCTGAACACTGAAGCTTTCTTT. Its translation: CASRPGQLNTEAFF.

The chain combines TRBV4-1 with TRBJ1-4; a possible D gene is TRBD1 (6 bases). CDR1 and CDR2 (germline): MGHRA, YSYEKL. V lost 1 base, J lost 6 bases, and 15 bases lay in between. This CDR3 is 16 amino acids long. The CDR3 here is CASSQVFQGPYEKLFF. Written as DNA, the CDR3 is TGCGCCAGCAGCCAAGTTTTCCAGGGGCCTTATGAAAAACTGTTTTTT.

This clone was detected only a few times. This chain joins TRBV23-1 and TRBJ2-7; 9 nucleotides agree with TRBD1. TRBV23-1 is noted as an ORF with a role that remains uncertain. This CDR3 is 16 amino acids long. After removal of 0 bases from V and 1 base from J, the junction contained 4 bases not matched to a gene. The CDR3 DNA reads TGCGCCAGCAGTCAATCTTCACAGGGGGCTTCCTACGAGCAGTACTTC. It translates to CASSQSSQGASYEQYF.

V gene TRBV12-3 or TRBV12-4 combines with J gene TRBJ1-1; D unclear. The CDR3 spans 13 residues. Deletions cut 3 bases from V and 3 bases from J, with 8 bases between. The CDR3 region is CASSFYRDTEAFF. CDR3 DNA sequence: TGTGCCAGCAGTTTTTATAGAGACACTGAAGCTTTCTTT.

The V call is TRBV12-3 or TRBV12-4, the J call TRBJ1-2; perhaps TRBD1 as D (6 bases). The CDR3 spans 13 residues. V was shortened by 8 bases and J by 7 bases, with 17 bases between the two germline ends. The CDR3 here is CASSARGPPGYTF. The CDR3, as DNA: TGTGCCAGCTCCGCCAGGGGACCGCCTGGCTACACCTTC.

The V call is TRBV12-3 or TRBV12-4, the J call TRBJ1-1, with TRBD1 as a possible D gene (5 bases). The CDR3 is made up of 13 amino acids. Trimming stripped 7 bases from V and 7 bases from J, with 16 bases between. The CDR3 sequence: CASKTGARDEAFF. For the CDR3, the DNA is TGTGCCAGCAAGACCGGGGCCCGGGATGAAGCTTTCTTT.

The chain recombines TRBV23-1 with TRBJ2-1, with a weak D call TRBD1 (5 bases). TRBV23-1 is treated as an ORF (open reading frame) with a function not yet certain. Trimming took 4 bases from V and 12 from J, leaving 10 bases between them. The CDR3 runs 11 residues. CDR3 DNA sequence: TGCGCCAGCAGTCGCGACAGAGGGCAGTTCTTC. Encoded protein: CASSRDRGQFF.

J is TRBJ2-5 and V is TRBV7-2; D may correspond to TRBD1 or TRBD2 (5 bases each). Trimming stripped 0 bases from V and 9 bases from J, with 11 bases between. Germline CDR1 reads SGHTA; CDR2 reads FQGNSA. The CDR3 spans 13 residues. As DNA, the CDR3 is TGTGCCAGCAGCTTAGCGGGACCATCTCCCCAGTACTTC. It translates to CASSLAGPSPQYF.

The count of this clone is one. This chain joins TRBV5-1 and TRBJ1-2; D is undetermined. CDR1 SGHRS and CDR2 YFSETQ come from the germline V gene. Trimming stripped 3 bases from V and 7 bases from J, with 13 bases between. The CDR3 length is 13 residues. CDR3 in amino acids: CASSSSFGVGYTF. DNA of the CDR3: TGCGCCAGCAGCTCTTCTTTTGGGGTTGGCTACACCTTC.

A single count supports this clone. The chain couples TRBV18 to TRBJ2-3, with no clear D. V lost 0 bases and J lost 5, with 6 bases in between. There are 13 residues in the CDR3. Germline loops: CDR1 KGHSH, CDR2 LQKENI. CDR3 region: CASSPPQGDTQYF. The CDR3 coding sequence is TGTGCCAGCTCACCACCTCAAGGAGATACGCAGTATTTT.

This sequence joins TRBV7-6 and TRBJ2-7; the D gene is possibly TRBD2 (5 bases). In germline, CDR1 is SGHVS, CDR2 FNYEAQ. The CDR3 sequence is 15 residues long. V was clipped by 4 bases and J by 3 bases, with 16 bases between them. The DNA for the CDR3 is TGTGCCAGCAGCTACCAGTCGGGGTCGGGCTACGAGCAGTACTTC. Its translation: CASSYQSGSGYEQYF.